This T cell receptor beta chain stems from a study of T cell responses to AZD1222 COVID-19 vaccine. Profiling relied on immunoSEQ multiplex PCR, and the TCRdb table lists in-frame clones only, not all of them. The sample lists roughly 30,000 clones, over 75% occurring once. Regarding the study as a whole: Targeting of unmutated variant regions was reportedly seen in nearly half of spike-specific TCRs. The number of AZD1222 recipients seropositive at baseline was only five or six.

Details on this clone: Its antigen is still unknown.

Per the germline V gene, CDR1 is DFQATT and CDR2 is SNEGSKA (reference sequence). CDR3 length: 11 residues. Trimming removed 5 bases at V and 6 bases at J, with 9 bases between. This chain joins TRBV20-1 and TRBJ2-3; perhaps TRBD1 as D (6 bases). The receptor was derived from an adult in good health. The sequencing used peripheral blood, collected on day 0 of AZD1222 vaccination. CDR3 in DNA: TGCAGTGCTTACAGGGCCGATACGCAGTATTTT. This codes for CSAYRADTQYF.